The present TCR beta chain was sequenced within a study of beta chain features in type 1 diabetes. Overall study context: Patients and healthy donors were similar in age, gender and cell yields. Study-level results: When Type 1 diabetes patients were examined, their TCRB CDR3s proved moderately but significantly shorter in all four CD4+ subsets.

The entirety of the isolated RNA underwent reverse transcription, so expressed TCRB transcripts were sequenced. Assay used: immunoSEQ multiplex PCR; TCRdb lists only in-frame clones, some missing. The sample yields 500,000 to 650,000 clones, about an eighth seen once. A note on this clone: No antigen is known for it.

Cell sorting via CD45RO/CCR7/CD25/CD127/CD95/CD27 was performed to obtain CD4+ naive, central memory, regulatory and stem cell-like memory cells. Once sorted, every population was more than 98% pure. The V end was cut by 4 bases, the J end by 7 bases, with 19 bases between. Germline loops: CDR1 KGHSH, CDR2 LQKENI. The CDR3 totals 15 residues. The rearrangement links TRBV18 to TRBJ1-2; D is perhaps TRBD1 (6 bases). Sequenced material: naive CD4+ T cells from blood. The source of this sequence is a man aged 25-45 years with type 1 diabetes. CDR3 loop: CASSQMDSPGIGYTF. In DNA form, the CDR3 reads TGTGCCAGCTCACAAATGGACAGTCCGGGCATTGGCTACACCTTC.